A selection of T cell receptor beta chains follows, all from one sample in a study of T cells in Graves' hyperthyroidism and ophthalmopathy. MiXCR was run by TCRdb on the multiplex PCR reads, yielding one entry per CDR3 protein. This table has around 340,000 distinct CDR3 sequences, 18% appearing once. Sequenced input: blood. The receptor set was obtained from a woman between 35 and 50 years old with Graves' ophthalmopathy. Both conserved end residues are part of each CDR3. The D gene is left open where the match is weak. Clone size is stated in some rows and not others, as once, few, many or a class when expanded.

clone_size	v_call	j_call	d_call	cdr3_aa	cdr3_nt
many	TRBV29-1	TRBJ1-5	NA	CSVARGRGQPQHF	TGCAGCGTTGCCCGGGGGCGCGGTCAGCCCCAGCATTTT
many	TRBV6-1	TRBJ1-1	NA	CASSDRGPRAEAFF	TGTGCCAGCAGTGATCGGGGGCCCAGGGCTGAAGCTTTCTTT
many	TRBV5-1	TRBJ1-3	NA	CASSAAGAGNTIYF	TGCGCCAGCAGCGCCGCTGGGGCTGGAAACACCATATATTTT
NA	TRBV29-1	TRBJ2-7	NA	CSVEDDRSNEQYF	TGCAGCGTTGAAGATGATCGGAGTAACGAGCAGTACTTC
many	TRBV4-3	TRBJ1-5	NA	CASSQDWDNNQPQHF	TGCGCCAGCAGCCAAGACTGGGACAACAATCAGCCCCAGCATTTT
many	TRBV15	TRBJ2-7	TRBD2	CATSRDKGLAGMYEQYF	TGTGCCACCAGCAGAGATAAGGGACTAGCGGGAATGTACGAGCAGTACTTC
NA	TRBV18	TRBJ1-1	NA	CASSPNANTEAFF	TGTGCCAGCTCACCAAACGCGAACACTGAAGCTTTCTTT
NA	TRBV19	TRBJ1-1	NA	CASSPTSPLNTEAFF	TGTGCCAGTAGTCCTACGAGCCCTCTGAACACTGAAGCTTTCTTT
NA	TRBV12-3/TRBV12-4	TRBJ2-7	NA	CASSFRVVGDKNEQYF	TGTGCCAGCAGTTTTAGGGTAGTTGGGGATAAGAACGAGCAGTACTTC
NA	TRBV6-1	TRBJ1-5	NA	CASPEGLGQHF	TGTGCCAGCCCTGAAGGGTTGGGCCAGCATTTT
many	TRBV28	TRBJ2-7	TRBD1	CASSSEPTTGVYEQYF	TGTGCCAGCAGTTCAGAACCGACGACAGGGGTCTACGAGCAGTACTTC
once	TRBV12-3/TRBV12-4	TRBJ2-7	NA	CASSRGSQVLSYEQYF	TGTGCCAGCAGTCGGGGGTCTCAGGTCTTGTCCTACGAGCAGTACTTC
many	TRBV28	TRBJ1-2	NA	CASTTGGIDGYTF	TGTGCCAGCACCACCGGGGGTATCGATGGCTACACCTTC
few	TRBV9	TRBJ2-2	TRBD1	CASSERTGPNTGELFF	TGTGCCAGCAGCGAGCGGACAGGGCCGAACACCGGGGAGCTGTTTTTT
many	TRBV24-1	TRBJ2-2	NA	CATSDLPAGTSNTGELFF	TGTGCCACCAGTGATTTGCCAGCTGGAACTTCGAACACCGGGGAGCTGTTTTTT
NA	TRBV10-3	TRBJ1-1	NA	CAISEYNEQGNTEAFF	TGTGCCATCAGTGAGTATAACGAACAGGGGAACACTGAAGCTTTCTTT
NA	TRBV10-3	TRBJ1-2	NA	CAISAGQTNYGYTF	TGTGCCATCAGTGCAGGACAGACTAACTATGGCTACACCTTC